The next 21 T cell receptor beta chains were all read from a single sample in a study of T cells in Graves' hyperthyroidism and ophthalmopathy. The investigators amplified TCR beta CDR3 regions from RNA transcripts. Researchers ran a first-round RT-PCR on the TCR CDR3 using the HTBI primer set. In TCRdb, the multiplex PCR reads were re-called with MiXCR into one record per CDR3 protein. The sample lists some 50,000 distinct CDR3 sequences, roughly 50% occurring once. Sequencing was done on a sample of blood. The origin of the receptors is a woman between 50 and 59 years old with Graves' ophthalmopathy.

CDR3 residues: CASSSSGLANGEQFF. The DNA of the CDR3 is TGTGCCAGCAGTTCCTCGGGGCTAGCGAATGGTGAGCAGTTCTTC. The genes are TRBV12-3 or TRBV12-4 and TRBJ2-7; possible D gene TRBD2, 6 bases. The J call is in doubt because the DNA end fits TRBJ2-1 better. CDR3 size: 15 residues.

The V and J genes are TRBV25-1 and TRBJ2-7; the D is unclear. The CDR3 spans 15 residues. Germline V gene lookup returns CDR1 MGHDK and CDR2 SYGVNS. Trimming pared 3 bases from V and 0 bases from J, leaving 12 bases between. The CDR3, as DNA: TGTGCCAGCAGTGATCTTGGGAATAGCTCCTACGAGCAGTACTTC. Its translation is CASSDLGNSSYEQYF.

The J gene is TRBJ1-6, the V gene TRBV7-2; 7 bases are a match to TRBD1. Germline V gene lookup returns CDR1 SGHTA and CDR2 FQGNSA. There are 17 residues in the CDR3. The trim removed 4 bases at V and 5 bases at J, leaving 11 bases unmatched. The CDR3 loop reads CASSWDSRNTNNSPLHF. The CDR3 DNA reads as TGTGCCAGCAGCTGGGACAGTCGAAACACCAATAATTCACCCCTCCACTTT.

The J gene is TRBJ2-3, the V gene TRBV15; a possible D gene is TRBD1 (6 bases). Trimming stripped 0 bases from V and 11 bases from J, with 18 bases between. This CDR3 contains 15 residues. Germline V gene sequence: CDR1 LNHNV, CDR2 YYDKDF (reference sequence). Here the CDR3 reads CATSRDARGDNEQYF. The CDR3 nucleotides read TGTGCCACCAGCAGAGATGCGAGAGGGGACAATGAGCAGTATTTT.

This clonotype was recorded at least ten times. V and J are TRBV11-3 and TRBJ2-7; D call uncertain. Germline CDR1 reads SGHNT; CDR2 reads YENEEA. V was pared by 1 base and J by 3 bases, with 7 bases between. This CDR3 comprises 13 residues. CDR3 DNA: TGTGCCAGCAGCTTAGGACGGAACTACGAGCAGTACTTC. This gives the protein CASSLGRNYEQYF. Drawing the rest from reference TRBV11-3 and TRBJ2-7, the complete variable domain is EAGVVQSPRYKIIEKKQPVAFWCNPISGHNTLYWYLQNLGQGPELLIRYENEEAVDDSQLPKDRFSAERLKGVDSTLKIQPAELGDSAVYLCASSLGRNYEQYFGPGTRLTVT.

This clonotype showed up many times. This chain connects TRBV12-3 or TRBV12-4 to TRBJ1-2; D ambiguous. The CDR3 contains 14 residues. V lost 6 bases to trimming and J lost 4 bases, with 15 bases between them. CDR3 residues: CASRPADSSYGYTF. The CDR3 region has the DNA TGTGCCAGCAGGCCCGCCGATTCAAGCTATGGCTACACCTTC.

The table lists this clonotype with a count of one. V is TRBV7-2 and J is TRBJ2-5; D perhaps matches TRBD2 (6 bases). Germline CDR1 reads SGHTA; CDR2 reads FQGNSA. The CDR3 has 16 amino acids. The V end lost 1 base, the J end lost 9 bases, and 21 bases lay between the germline ends. CDR3: CASSLVAGFSNQPQYF. As DNA, the CDR3 is TGTGCCAGCAGCTTAGTGGCGGGATTTAGCAATCAGCCCCAGTACTTC.

This clonotype was recorded at least ten times. This may be a read error: a much more frequent sequence differs by one nucleotide. The chain is built from TRBV7-9 and TRBJ2-5; D remains unclear. Germline V gives CDR1 SEHNR, CDR2 FQNEAQ (reference sequence). Trimming took 4 bases from V and 1 from J, leaving 1 base between them. This CDR3 is built from 11 residues. The CDR3 nucleotides read TGTGCCAGCAGCTCCCAAGAGACCCAGTACTTC. As protein: CASSSQETQYF.

The genes are TRBV10-3 and TRBJ2-5, with D perhaps TRBD1 or TRBD2 (5 bases each). CDR3 length equals 10 residues. V gave up 9 bases and J gave up 4 bases, with 6 bases separating them. Per the germline V gene, CDR1 is ENHRY and CDR2 is SYGVKD. In DNA form, the CDR3 reads TGTGCCATTGGGACAGAGACCCAGTACTTC. Translation gives CAIGTETQYF.

This clonotype occurred once. DNA for the CDR3: TGCGCCAGCAGTGAGGGACAGGGTGGTGGCTACACCTTC. Its translation is CASSEGQGGGYTF. The chain recombines TRBV10-1 with TRBJ1-2; 8 bases are a match to TRBD1. CDR3 length: 13 amino acids. V dropped 2 bases and J dropped 7; count of bases not matched to a gene: 3. Germline CDR1 is WNHNN and CDR2 is SYGVQD (reference sequence).

V is TRBV18 and J is TRBJ2-1; D unclear. The V end lost 3 bases, the J end lost 4 bases, and 13 bases lay between the germline ends. From germline, CDR1 is KGHSH and CDR2 LQKENI. The CDR3 length is 15 residues. CDR3 in DNA: TGTGCCAGCTCACCCTCCCGGTTTGGGTACAATGAGCAGTTCTTC. Its translation is CASSPSRFGYNEQFF.

This clonotype has ten or more counts. The J gene is TRBJ2-7, the V gene TRBV9, with 8 bases matching TRBD2. This CDR3 comprises 14 residues. J was trimmed by 5 bases and V by 2 bases; bases with no gene match: 6. From germline, CDR1 is SGDLS and CDR2 YYNGEE. The CDR3 here is CASSVGRAIDEQYF. The CDR3 region has the DNA TGTGCCAGCAGCGTCGGGAGGGCCATCGACGAGCAGTACTTC.

In regard to this clonotype: Relative to the germline gene, one junction end is altered; a read error may explain this. The rearrangement uses TRBV29-1 and TRBJ2-7; D unclear. Germline assignment: CDR1 SQVTM and CDR2 ANQGSEA. This CDR3 region has 11 residues. The CDR3: CSVEKVYEQYF. The DNA for the CDR3 is TGCAGCGTCGAAAAGGTCTACGAGCAGTATTTC.

In this sample, this clonotype turned up many times. The chain carries TRBV15 and TRBJ2-5; 7 bases are a match to TRBD1. V was clipped by 2 bases and J by 3 bases; unmatched bases: 3. CDR1 and CDR2 (germline): LNHNV, YYDKDF (reference sequence). The CDR3 sequence is 14 residues long. CDR3: CATSRRDSEETQYF. The DNA of the CDR3 is TGTGCCACCAGCAGAAGGGACAGCGAAGAGACCCAGTACTTC.

At least ten counts were recorded for this clonotype. The V call is TRBV24-1, the J call TRBJ2-3; 7 bases are shared with TRBD1. The V segment lost 9 bases and the J segment 2 bases; nucleotides outside the gene matches: 7. The CDR3 length is 14 residues. CDR1 is KGHDR and CDR2 is SFDVKD in the germline V gene. In nucleotides, the CDR3 is TGTGCCACCGGAAGGACAGGTTCCACAGATACGCAGTATTTT. It codes for CATGRTGSTDTQYF.

This clonotype was counted only a few times. The gene calls are TRBV27 and TRBJ2-3, with 12 bases lining up with TRBD2. CDR3 length: 17 residues. CDR1 is MNHEY and CDR2 is SMNVEV in the germline V gene (reference sequence). J lost 7 bases, V lost 2 bases, and 10 bases had no gene match. In nucleotides, the CDR3 is TGTGCCAGCAGTTTAGAGACTAGCGGGGGACCGGTTAATACGCAGTATTTT. It specifies CASSLETSGGPVNTQYF.

The chain has TRBV7-9 and TRBJ2-3; TRBD2 aligns across 16 bases. The germline V gene has CDR1 SEHNR and CDR2 FQNEAQ (reference sequence). The CDR3 is 18 amino acids. Trimming removed 4 bases from V and 4 bases from J; junction bases left unmatched: 8. The CDR3, as DNA: TGTGCCAGCAGCTCTCCGGGACTAGCGGGAGGGGGCGCAGATACGCAGTATTTT. Protein sequence: CASSSPGLAGGGADTQYF.

CDR3 bases: TGTGCCAGCAGCTTGTACGGGGGACACCAGCATTTT. It specifies CASSLYGGHQHF. The chain links TRBV7-2 to TRBJ1-5; a weak D match, TRBD1 (6 bases). Per the germline V gene, CDR1 is SGHTA and CDR2 is FQGNSA. The CDR3 runs to 12 residues. Between the trimmed V and J ends, which lost 3 bases and 12 bases, there was a span of 12 bases.

On this clonotype itself: Possible read error: a much larger clone is one base away. The V gene is TRBV5-4, the J gene TRBJ2-3; D is ambiguous. CDR1 SGHNT and CDR2 YYREEE come from the germline V gene (reference sequence). The CDR3 totals 14 residues. V lost 4 bases, J lost 4 bases, and 13 bases lay in between. In DNA, the CDR3 is TGTGCCAGCAGCCCGTGGAGCCTGCCAGATACGCAGTATTTT. Its protein is CASSPWSLPDTQYF.

About this clonotype: Because it lacks the conserved phenylalanine or tryptophan at the end, this CDR3 is likely a read error. The CDR3: CSARRGRGRDAQYS. Here the CDR3 DNA reads TGCAGTGCTAGACGGGGGCGGGGGCGCGACGCGCAGTATTCT. The chain couples TRBV20-1 to TRBJ2-3; TRBD2 is a possible D gene (7 bases). Germline V gene lookup returns CDR1 DFQATT and CDR2 SNEGSKA (reference sequence). Deletions cut 2 bases from V and 10 bases from J, with 19 bases between. The CDR3 is 14 residues long.

This clonotype was seen a few times. The chain links TRBV7-6 to TRBJ2-7, with 10 bases fitting TRBD1. The CDR3 extends over 16 amino acids. Trimming removed 4 bases from V and 0 bases from J; junction bases left unmatched: 6. CDR1 and CDR2 from the germline V gene are SGHVS and FNYEAQ. CDR3 sequence reads: CASSSHRDRGSYEQYF. Here the CDR3 DNA reads TGTGCCAGCAGCTCACACCGGGACAGGGGCTCCTACGAGCAGTACTTC.